The next 14 T cell receptor beta chains were all read from a single sample in a study of control samples from healthy donors and cancer patients. Produced via immunoSEQ multiplex PCR; TCRdb's table is partial and in-frame only. The sample consists of 45,000 or so clones, approximately 90% of them appearing once. The sample consisted of PBMCs. These receptors were collected from a woman aged 40-49 years with head and neck cancer.

This clone was seen just once. CDR3 amino acids: CASSPGTSGGLSTDTQYF. The CDR3 DNA is TGTGCCAGCAGTCCGGGGACTAGCGGGGGGCTCAGCACAGATACGCAGTATTTT. The rearrangement uses TRBV27 and TRBJ2-3, with 15 nucleotides matching TRBD2. V gave up 5 bases and J gave up 0 bases; unmatched junction bases: 6. The length of the CDR3 is 18 residues. Per germline, CDR1 MNHEY and CDR2 SMNVEV (reference sequence).

CDR3 bases: TGTGCCAGCAGCGAACTAGCGGGGGGGCCGTTTCCCCAGTACTTC. This translates into CASSELAGGPFPQYF. This sequence joins TRBV7-2 and TRBJ2-5, with 13 positions matching TRBD2. Germline V gives CDR1 SGHTA, CDR2 FQGNSA. V lost 5 bases and J lost 9; bases outside the gene matches: 9. The CDR3 spans 15 residues.

The CDR3 sequence: CASSQGAETDTQYF. CDR3 nucleotide sequence: TGCGCCAGCAGCCAAGGGGCAGAAACAGATACGCAGTATTTT. V is TRBV4-1 and J is TRBJ2-3, with D uncertain. The germline gives CDR1 MGHRA, CDR2 YSYEKL. V lost 1 base to trimming and J lost 3 bases, with 8 bases between them. CDR3 length equals 14 residues.

The chain employs TRBV2 and TRBJ1-4; D unclear. Trimming took 0 bases from V and 6 from J, leaving 11 bases between them. The germline gives CDR1 SNHLY, CDR2 FYNNEI. This CDR3 has 15 amino acids. CDR3 loop: CASSEAMGIDEKLFF. In DNA form, the CDR3 reads TGTGCCAGCAGTGAAGCAATGGGGATTGATGAAAAACTGTTTTTT.

This chain connects TRBV28 to TRBJ2-7, with TRBD2 matching over 10 bases. From germline, CDR1 is MDHEN and CDR2 SYDVKM. CDR3 length: 16 amino acids. Trimming cost V 6 bases and J 3 bases; bases outside gene matches: 11. Written as DNA, the CDR3 is TGTGCCAGCAGAGCTAGCGGGAGCGCCGACCGCTACGAGCAGTACTTC. The encoded protein is CASRASGSADRYEQYF.

As concerns this clone: The same CDR3 can be traced to other DNA sequences in this sample. CDR3 nucleotide sequence: TGTGCCAGCAGTTACAGGCGGACTAGCGACGAGCAGTACTTC. Translating it yields CASSYRRTSDEQYF. The chain has TRBV6-6 and TRBJ2-7, with 9 bases fitting TRBD2. This CDR3 is 14 amino acids long. The V segment lost 2 bases and the J segment 5 bases; nucleotides outside the gene matches: 4. Germline CDR1 and CDR2: MNHNY and SVGAGI (reference sequence).

V usage is TRBV18 and J usage is TRBJ2-7; the D gene is possibly TRBD1 (5 bases). V was pared by 3 bases and J by 8 bases, with 8 bases between. CDR3 length equals 11 residues. The germline V gene encodes CDR1 KGHSH and CDR2 LQKENI. CDR3 nucleotides: TGTGCCAGCTCACCGGACATCCAGCAGTACTTC. Translation gives CASSPDIQQYF.

The V and J genes are TRBV27 and TRBJ2-1; 8 nucleotides agree with TRBD2. The CDR3 has 15 residues. The trim removed 0 bases at V and 7 bases at J, leaving 5 bases unmatched. Per germline, CDR1 MNHEY and CDR2 SMNVEV (reference sequence). In DNA, the CDR3 is TGTGCCAGCAGTTTATCAGCGGGGGCCCTAAATGAGCAGTTCTTC. Residues: CASSLSAGALNEQFF.

This chain uses TRBV18 with TRBJ2-3, with 9 positions matching TRBD2. Germline CDR1 is KGHSH and CDR2 is LQKENI. With 8 bases clipped from V and 3 bases from J, the junction kept 6 bases outside the gene matches. This CDR3 comprises 14 residues. The DNA of the CDR3 is TGTGCCAGCCGGGTAGCGGGAGCGACAGATACGCAGTATTTT. Its protein is CASRVAGATDTQYF.

V is TRBV11-2 and J is TRBJ2-5; 11 positions match TRBD2. Germline V gene lookup returns CDR1 SGHAT and CDR2 FQNNGV. The V and J ends lost 1 base and 1 base, in that order; junction bases with no gene match: 2. The CDR3 has 16 residues. The CDR3 loop is CASSLGTSGFQETQYF. In nucleotides, the CDR3 is TGTGCCAGCAGCTTAGGGACTAGCGGGTTCCAAGAGACCCAGTACTTC.

The sample holds one count of this clone. CDR3 loop: CASSWGQTSNYGYTF. CDR3 sequence (DNA): TGTGCCAGCAGCTGGGGACAGACATCTAACTATGGCTACACCTTC. The V call is TRBV6-5, the J call TRBJ1-2; 7 bases map to TRBD1. Germline V CDR1 and CDR2: MNHEY, SVGAGI. The CDR3 is 15 residues long. Losses at the gene ends were 6 bases for V and 0 bases for J; bases not matched to a gene: 7.

This clone was picked up one time. CDR3 region: CASSLEKGGYTF. CDR3 DNA: TGTGCCAGCAGTTTAGAAAAGGGCGGCTACACCTTC. This chain joins TRBV28 and TRBJ1-2, with D unresolved. The CDR3 runs to 12 residues. Per germline, CDR1 MDHEN and CDR2 SYDVKM. Trimming pared 2 bases from V and 8 bases from J, leaving 9 bases between.

The gene calls are TRBV6-1 and TRBJ2-1; 9 nucleotides agree with TRBD2. This CDR3 is 13 amino acids long. The V gene end was trimmed by 3 bases and the J gene end by 9 bases; junction bases not matched to a gene: 3. The germline V gene encodes CDR1 MNHNS and CDR2 SASEGT. The DNA of the CDR3 is TGTGCCAGCAGTGAGGGACTAGCTCCTGAGCAGTTCTTC. Translating gives CASSEGLAPEQFF.

CDR3 residues: CASSFRSGGAGLDTQYF. Written as DNA, the CDR3 is TGCGCCAGCAGCTTTCGTAGCGGGGGGGCCGGTTTAGATACGCAGTATTTT. V and J are TRBV5-1 and TRBJ2-3; 11 nucleotides line up with TRBD2. Per germline, CDR1 SGHRS and CDR2 YFSETQ. V was pared by 2 bases and J by 5 bases, with 10 bases of the junction left unmatched. The CDR3 length is 17 residues.